The 19 T cell receptor beta chains presented below share a single source sample, sequenced in a study of early T cells in non-severe SARS-CoV-2 infection. TCRdb processed the 5' RACE reads anew with MiXCR; each CDR3 protein has one entry. Found here are about 26,000 distinct CDR3 sequences, under 5% of them singletons; the top ten hold more than 5.5%. The sample was whole blood. The source of these receptors is an adult who was a healthcare worker with PCR-confirmed SARS-CoV-2 infection or an uninfected control (not recorded which).

This clonotype was recorded many times. The chain joins TRBV30 to TRBJ2-7; D is unclear. The length of the CDR3 is 15 residues. Trimming cost V 2 bases and J 2 bases, with 16 bases left between them. CDR1 and CDR2 (germline): GTSNPN, SVGIG (reference sequence). CDR3 region: CAWSQLSTLTYEQYF. CDR3 DNA: TGTGCCTGGAGTCAATTGTCTACCCTCACCTACGAGCAGTACTTC.

Many counts were recorded for this clonotype. V gene TRBV7-3 combines with J gene TRBJ2-7; D is unclear. Germline loops: CDR1 SGHTA, CDR2 FQGTGA. CDR3 length: 14 amino acids. V lost 1 base to trimming and J lost 2 bases, with 9 bases between them. This CDR3 reads CASSLMAVTYEQYF. In DNA form, the CDR3 reads TGTGCCAGCAGCTTAATGGCAGTCACCTACGAGCAGTACTTC.

This clonotype was found many times. The J gene is TRBJ1-6, the V gene TRBV7-2, with D tentatively TRBD1 (5 bases). Germline CDR1 reads SGHTA; CDR2 reads FQGNSA. The CDR3 contains 16 residues. Trimming shortened V by 1 base and J by 9 bases, and 16 bases separated the two germline ends. CDR3 in DNA: TGTGCCAGCAGCTTAGGGCCGGGACCGAGTAGTTCACCCCTCCACTTT. Protein sequence: CASSLGPGPSSSPLHF.

This clonotype was seen repeatedly, ten times or more. The CDR3 nucleotides are TGTGCCAGCAGCCCCGCTTTAGCGGGTCGTTACAATGAGCAGTTCTTC. Its protein product is CASSPALAGRYNEQFF. This chain connects TRBV7-3 to TRBJ2-1; 7 bases match TRBD2. Trimming took 5 bases from V and 4 from J; bases not matched to a gene: 11. Germline V gene data show CDR1 as SGHTA and CDR2 as FQGTGA. This CDR3 has 16 amino acids.

This clonotype was observed many times. The V gene is TRBV7-2, the J gene TRBJ1-6; D is unresolved. The CDR3 contains 15 residues. Looked up from germline, CDR1 is SGHTA and CDR2 is FQGNSA. Deletions cut 6 bases from V and 8 bases from J, with 17 bases between. The CDR3: CASSPPGASYSPLHF. The CDR3 DNA reads TGTGCCAGCAGTCCCCCCGGAGCCTCCTATTCACCCCTCCACTTT.

This clonotype has a count of ten or more. The chain links TRBV7-3 to TRBJ2-1; D is possibly TRBD1 (6 bases). CDR1 and CDR2 (germline): SGHTA, FQGTGA. The CDR3 has 17 amino acids. The ends were cut back, 1 base at V and 2 bases at J, with 15 bases in the middle. The CDR3 DNA reads as TGTGCCAGCAGCTTAATAGGGGAGACAGGACCCTACAATGAGCAGTTCTTC. As protein: CASSLIGETGPYNEQFF.

This clonotype showed up many times. The rearrangement links TRBV7-9 to TRBJ2-1; 10 nucleotides agree with TRBD1. The V and J ends lost 4 bases and 5 bases, in that order; junction bases with no gene match: 5. The CDR3 has 15 residues. CDR1 and CDR2 from the germline V gene are SEHNR and FQNEAQ (reference sequence). The CDR3 bases are TGTGCCAGCAGCTATGGACAGGGGGACCACAATGAGCAGTTCTTC. It encodes CASSYGQGDHNEQFF.

There are many counts of this clonotype. V and J are TRBV7-6 and TRBJ2-1; TRBD2 matches 9 bases. The CDR3 covers 17 residues. CDR1 and CDR2 from the germline V gene are SGHVS and FNYEAQ. The junction had 8 bases not matched to a gene; V was cut back by 5 bases and J by 0 bases. The CDR3 loop reads CASSPRFSGSSYNEQFF. The CDR3 DNA reads TGTGCCAGCAGCCCAAGATTTAGCGGGAGCTCCTACAATGAGCAGTTCTTC.

In its sample, this clonotype was seen many times. The genes are TRBV9 and TRBJ1-5, with a tentative D call TRBD1 (5 bases). This CDR3 has 15 amino acids. Trimming took off 0 bases at V and 5 bases at J, with 12 bases between the two ends. The germline V gene has CDR1 SGDLS and CDR2 YYNGEE. The CDR3 loop is CASSVGMTGDQPQHF. CDR3 sequence (DNA): TGTGCCAGCAGCGTAGGAATGACGGGGGATCAGCCCCAGCATTTT.

In this sample, this clonotype turned up many times. The rearrangement uses TRBV29-1 and TRBJ1-2; no clear D gene. This CDR3 region has 15 residues. V was trimmed by 5 bases and J by 3 bases, leaving 19 bases between them. The V gene's germline CDR1 is SQVTM and CDR2 ANQGSEA. CDR3 nucleotide sequence: TGCAGCGTTTCCACGCTAGTCGACACGGACTATGGCTACACCTTC. This encodes CSVSTLVDTDYGYTF.

By sample share, this clonotype is large. This rearrangement joins TRBV15 to TRBJ1-1, with 7 positions matching TRBD1. The germline V gene has CDR1 LNHNV and CDR2 YYDKDF (reference sequence). There are 15 residues in the CDR3. V was pared by 1 base and J by 4 bases, with 6 bases of the junction left unmatched. CDR3 sequence (DNA): TGTGCCACCAGCAGAGGTAGGGGGCTGGCCACTGAAGCTTTCTTT. It codes for CATSRGRGLATEAFF.

This clonotype showed up many times. The V gene is TRBV20-1, the J gene TRBJ2-7, with TRBD2 identical over 9 bases. Germline V gives CDR1 DFQATT, CDR2 SNEGSKA (reference sequence). Trimming removed 4 bases from V and 3 bases from J; junction bases left unmatched: 10. The CDR3 totals 15 residues. Here the CDR3 reads CSATPFSGRHYEQYF. CDR3 bases: TGCAGTGCTACCCCGTTTAGCGGGAGACACTACGAGCAGTACTTC.

This clonotype was picked up many times. The CDR3: CASSPSMTGGRGYTF. The CDR3 bases are TGTGCCAGCAGTCCTAGTATGACAGGGGGAAGAGGCTACACCTTC. The genes are TRBV7-8 and TRBJ1-2, with 9 bases aligning to TRBD1. Per the germline V gene, CDR1 is SGHVS and CDR2 is FQNEAQ. With 6 bases clipped from V and 8 bases from J, the junction kept 13 bases outside the gene matches. The CDR3 runs 15 residues.

This clonotype was seen a few times. J is TRBJ2-1 and V is TRBV7-6; 15 bases are shared with TRBD2. Germline V CDR1 and CDR2: SGHVS, FNYEAQ. The CDR3 covers 18 residues. Trimming took 4 bases from V and 8 from J; bases not matched to a gene: 12. CDR3 amino acids: CASSSGLAGGPSGHEQFF. The CDR3 DNA is TGTGCCAGCAGCTCCGGACTAGCGGGAGGGCCCTCGGGCCATGAGCAGTTCTTC.

The chain uses TRBV5-1 and TRBJ2-7; 10 nucleotides align to TRBD2. Germline CDR1 SGHRS, CDR2 YFSETQ. With 0 bases clipped from V and 6 bases from J, the junction kept 9 bases outside the gene matches. This CDR3 contains 16 residues. This chain's CDR3 is CASSLGPSGRGVEQYF. CDR3 nucleotides: TGCGCCAGCAGCTTGGGACCTAGCGGGAGAGGTGTCGAGCAGTACTTC.

This clonotype has at least ten counts. V usage is TRBV20-1 and J usage is TRBJ1-5; 7 nucleotides agree with TRBD1. Germline CDR1 is DFQATT and CDR2 is SNEGSKA (reference sequence). After removal of 5 bases from V and 4 bases from J, the junction contained 14 bases not matched to a gene. CDR3 length equals 16 residues. This CDR3 reads CSAAHSGTAFNQPQHF. In nucleotides, the CDR3 is TGCAGTGCTGCCCATTCCGGGACAGCCTTTAATCAGCCCCAGCATTTT.

This clonotype was seen repeatedly, ten times or more. An end of the junction does not agree with germline; a read error may underlie this. J is TRBJ2-5 and V is TRBV7-8; tentative D call: TRBD1 (5 bases). CDR1 SGHVS and CDR2 FQNEAQ come from the germline V gene. This CDR3 contains 11 residues. CDR3 sequence: CASSLGGPVSF. Written as DNA, the CDR3 is TGTGCCAGCAGCTTAGGGGGCCCCGTAAGCTTC.

This clonotype was recorded many times. The chain links TRBV20-1 to TRBJ2-3; D not certain. Looked up from germline, CDR1 is DFQATT and CDR2 is SNEGSKA (reference sequence). V gave up 2 bases and J gave up 0 bases, with 9 bases separating them. The CDR3 is 14 residues long. The CDR3 loop reads CSARKAYSTDTQYF. The CDR3 DNA follows: TGCAGTGCTAGAAAGGCTTACAGCACAGATACGCAGTATTTT.

The chain has TRBV30 and TRBJ2-3, with D perhaps matching TRBD2 (6 bases). The ends were cut back, 5 bases at V and 6 bases at J, with 9 bases in the middle. In germline, CDR1 is GTSNPN, CDR2 SVGIG (reference sequence). The CDR3 is 11 residues long. The CDR3 loop reads CAWSRGDTQYF. The DNA of the CDR3 is TGTGCCTGGTCACGGGGGGATACGCAGTATTTT.